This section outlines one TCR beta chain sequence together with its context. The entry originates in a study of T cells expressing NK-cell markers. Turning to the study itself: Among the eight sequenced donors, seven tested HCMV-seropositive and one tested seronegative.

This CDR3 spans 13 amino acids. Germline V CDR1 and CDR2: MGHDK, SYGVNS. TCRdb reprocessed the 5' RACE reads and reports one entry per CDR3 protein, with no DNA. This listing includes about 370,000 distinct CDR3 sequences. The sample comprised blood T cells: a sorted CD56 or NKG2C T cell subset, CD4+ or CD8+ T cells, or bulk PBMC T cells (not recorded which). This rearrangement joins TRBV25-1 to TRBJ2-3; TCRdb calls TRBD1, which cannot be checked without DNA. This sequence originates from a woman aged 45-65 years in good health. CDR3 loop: CASGDIDTDTQYF.